This T cell receptor (beta chain) was found in a study of T cells in Graves' hyperthyroidism and ophthalmopathy. Findings and limits, study-wide: A 13 V-J model separated ophthalmopathy from stable hyperthyroidism. Also found in blood were most expanded thyroid clonotypes above 0.001. Before onset, ophthalmopathy was predicted by the model a median around 6.5 months earlier.

Of note for this clonotype: The antigen is not known.

Uncontrolled infection, other autoimmune disease, pregnancy or lactation barred patients from enrollment. TCR beta CDR3 regions were amplified from RNA. Researchers ran a first-round RT-PCR on the TCR CDR3 using the HTBI primer set. Each CDR3 protein is one row after TCRdb ran MiXCR on the multiplex PCR reads. Of 500,000 to 600,000 distinct CDR3 sequences listed, roughly 46% are singletons. Sequenced material: peripheral blood or thyroid tissue (not recorded which). The clonotype originates from an adult woman with Graves' disease, either hyperthyroidism or ophthalmopathy (not recorded which).

The CDR3 sequence: CATASRFYGYTF. In nucleotides, the CDR3 is TGTGCCACGGCTAGTCGATTCTACGGCTACACCTTC. J is TRBJ1-2 and V is TRBV10-3, with D hard to call. Trimming removed 10 bases at V and 8 bases at J, with 17 bases between. Per germline, CDR1 ENHRY and CDR2 SYGVKD. This CDR3 spans 12 amino acids.